This is a list of T cell receptor beta chains from one sample in a study of blood T cell repertoires in COVID-19. The data were produced by immunoSEQ multiplex PCR, yet TCRdb's version contains in-frame clones alone and is incomplete. This table has 200,000 to 250,000 clones, around nine tenths appearing once. Sequenced sample: peripheral blood. These receptor sequences come from a man between 18 and 35 years old with active or convalescent COVID-19. Both conserved end residues are part of each CDR3. Fields, in order: CDR3 length, V gene, CDR3 protein.

15 | TRBV28 | CASTSPATKAYEQYF
16 | TRBV28 | CASSWKGGRLNYGYTF
11 | TRBV29-1 | CSVVLSREQYF
16 | TRBV18 | CASSPSGALSGNTIYF
17 | TRBV7-9 | CASSFGQGGYSNQPQHF
18 | TRBV18 | CASSPPGLAGGGSYEQYF
13 | TRBV10-1 | CASSQLGLETQYF
16 | TRBV5-4 | CASSHPGQGGKGELFF
12 | TRBV30 | CAWGRTTDTQYF
13 | TRBV28 | CASSGGQLYEQYF